Sequencing of this T cell receptor (beta chain) was carried out in a study of shared clonotypes between healthy human individuals. With regard to this clone: Its target is not known.

Study conclusions and caveats: The researchers took only blood, and tissue repertoires probably look different. Clonotypes which were not shared had lower generation probabilities than clonotypes that all four donors shared.

Naive CD8 cells comprised CD45RO-negative, CCR7-positively selected cells, excluding terminally differentiated effector memory CD45RA+ cells. The germline gives CDR1 MNHNS, CDR2 SASEGT. Trimming shortened V by 3 bases and J by 4 bases, and 16 bases separated the two germline ends. The CDR3 is made up of 15 amino acids. In the sorted-subset replicate PCRs, 150 to 200 ng DNA, 25,000 to 30,000 T cell genomes, was used. Generated by immunoSEQ multiplex PCR, the TCRdb table keeps only in-frame clones and is missing some. The data hold under 1 million clones, with around 92% observed a single time. The sequence derives from a man aged 25-40 years in good health. The chain links TRBV6-1 to TRBJ2-7; D is ambiguous. The source material was naive CD8+ T cells sorted from blood. CDR3 sequence reads: CASSEADVGDYEQYF. Here the CDR3 DNA reads TGTGCCAGCAGTGAGGCGGACGTTGGGGATTACGAGCAGTACTTC.